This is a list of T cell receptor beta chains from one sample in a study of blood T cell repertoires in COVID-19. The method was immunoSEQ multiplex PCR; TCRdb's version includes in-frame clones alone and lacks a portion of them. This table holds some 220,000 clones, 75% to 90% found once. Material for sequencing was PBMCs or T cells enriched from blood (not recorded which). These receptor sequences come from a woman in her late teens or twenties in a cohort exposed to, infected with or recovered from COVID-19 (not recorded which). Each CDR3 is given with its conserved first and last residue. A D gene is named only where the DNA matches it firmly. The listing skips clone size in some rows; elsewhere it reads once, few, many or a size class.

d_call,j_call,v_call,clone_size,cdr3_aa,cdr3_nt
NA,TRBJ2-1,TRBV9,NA,CASSVAGSGSYNEQFF,TGTGCCAGCAGCGTAGCTGGAAGCGGCAGTTACAATGAGCAGTTCTTC
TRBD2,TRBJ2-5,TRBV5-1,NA,CASRLNSGGAEETQYF,TGCGCCAGCAGGCTAAATAGCGGGGGGGCCGAAGAGACCCAGTACTTC
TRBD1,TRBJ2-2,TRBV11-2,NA,CASSFLSGTADSGELFF,TGTGCCAGCAGCTTCCTTTCCGGGACAGCGGATTCCGGGGAGCTGTTTTTT
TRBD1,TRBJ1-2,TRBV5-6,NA,CASSLDRGLANYGYTF,TGTGCCAGCAGCTTGGACAGGGGATTGGCTAACTATGGCTACACCTTC
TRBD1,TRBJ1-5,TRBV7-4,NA,CASSSRDRAYQPQHF,TGTGCCAGCAGCTCACGGGACAGGGCCTATCAGCCCCAGCATTTT
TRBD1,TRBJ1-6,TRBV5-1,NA,CASSPDRGPAFSPLHF,TGCGCCAGCAGCCCAGACAGGGGCCCTGCTTTTTCACCCCTCCACTTT
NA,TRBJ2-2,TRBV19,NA,CASRIPSTGELFF,TGTGCCAGTAGAATCCCGAGCACCGGGGAGCTGTTTTTT
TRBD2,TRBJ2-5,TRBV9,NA,CASSGPAGGPRETQYF,TGTGCCAGCAGCGGTCCAGCGGGGGGGCCCAGAGAGACCCAGTACTTC
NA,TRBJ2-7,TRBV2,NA,CASSEGVEKPYPSRYF,TGTGCCAGCAGTGAAGGCGTGGAGAAGCCTTACCCGTCTCGTTACTTC
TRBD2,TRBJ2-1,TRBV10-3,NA,CAISLTSPGLAGGSSYNEQFF,TGTGCCATCAGTCTTACAAGCCCGGGACTAGCGGGAGGGAGCTCCTACAATGAGCAGTTCTTC
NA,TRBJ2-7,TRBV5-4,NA,CASSTRDSSYEQYF,TGTGCCAGCAGCACGCGGGACAGCTCCTACGAGCAGTACTTC
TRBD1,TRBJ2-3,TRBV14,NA,CASSQEGGQGASTDTQYF,TGTGCCAGCAGCCAAGAAGGGGGACAGGGGGCGAGCACAGATACGCAGTATTTT
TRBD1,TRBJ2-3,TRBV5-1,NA,CASSSLRTGDTQYF,TGCGCCAGCAGCTCGCTCCGGACAGGCGATACGCAGTATTTT
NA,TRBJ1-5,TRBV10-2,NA,CASSDFTGQPQHF,TGCGCCAGCAGTGATTTCACAGGCCAGCCCCAGCATTTT
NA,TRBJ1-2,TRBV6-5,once,CASRSRSGTASF,TGTGCCAGCAGGTCTCGGAGCGGGACGGCCTCCTTC
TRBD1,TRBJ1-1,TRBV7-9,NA,CASSSGTGGIGNTEAFF,TGTGCCAGCAGCTCCGGGACAGGGGGGATTGGGAACACTGAAGCTTTCTTT
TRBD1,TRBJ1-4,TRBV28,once,CASNSGGPNEKLFF,TGTGCCAGCAACTCAGGGGGCCCTAATGAAAAACTGTTTTTT
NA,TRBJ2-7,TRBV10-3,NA,CAIGSRGMAYEQYF,TGTGCCATCGGGAGTCGGGGGATGGCCTACGAGCAGTACTTC
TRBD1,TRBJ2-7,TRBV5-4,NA,CASSSGTGTYEQYF,TGTGCCAGCAGCTCCGGGACAGGGACTTACGAGCAGTACTTC
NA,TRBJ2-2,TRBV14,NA,CASSQDEARTGELFF,TGTGCCAGCAGCCAAGATGAGGCACGCACCGGGGAGCTGTTTTTT
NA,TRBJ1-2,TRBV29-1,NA,CSVAVLGGNYGYTF,TGCAGCGTTGCGGTTTTGGGAGGGAACTATGGCTACACCTTC
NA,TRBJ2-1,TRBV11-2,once,CASSLGRNEQFF,TGTGCCAGCAGCCTAGGTAGAAATGAGCAGTTCTTC
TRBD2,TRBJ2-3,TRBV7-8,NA,CASKLAHSTDTQYF,TGTGCCAGCAAACTAGCGCACAGCACAGATACGCAGTATTTT
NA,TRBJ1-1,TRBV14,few,CASSPQGGLTEAFF,TGTGCCAGCAGCCCCCAGGGAGGTCTCACTGAAGCTTTCTTT